The 2 T cell receptor beta chains given below trace back to one sample, sequenced in a study of vaccination and CD4 T cells after COVID-19. These receptors lack a known antigen. CD4+ T cells that had been cultured provided DNA sequenced with the Oncomine TCR Beta short-read assay. TCRdb called the PCR reads again in MiXCR, with one record for every CDR3 protein. The table has about 15,000 distinct CDR3 sequences, around 30% seen once. Treatment noted: approximately 9-day PBMC culture with coronavirus spike peptide pools or control peptides (ViraFEST assay). The source material was cultured CD4+ T cells from blood. Receptors were obtained from a human donor with COVID-19.

This clonotype has a handful of counts. This sequence joins TRBV11-1 and TRBJ2-3; D is unclear. Trimming shortened V by 5 bases and J by 7 bases, and 13 bases separated the two germline ends. Germline V gene lookup returns CDR1 SGHAT and CDR2 FQDESV (reference sequence). The CDR3 totals 13 residues. CDR3 coding DNA: TGTGCCAGCAGCCCCTTTATGGGAAATACGCAGTATTTT. The encoded protein is CASSPFMGNTQYF.

The gene calls are TRBV11-2 and TRBJ1-1; no reliable D call. The CDR3 consists of 15 residues. The V gene lost 0 bases and the J gene lost 5 bases, with 13 bases spanning the gap. CDR1 and CDR2 from the germline V gene are SGHAT and FQNNGV. CDR3 sequence (DNA): TGTGCCAGCAGCTTAGAGTCTGGACTAGGAACTGAAGCTTTCTTT. It is translated as CASSLESGLGTEAFF.